Presented here are 31 T cell receptor beta chains from one specimen sequenced in a study of blood T cells in healthy people across ages (dated by TCRdb to between 2015 and 2016). Libraries were prepared through 5' RACE. Sequencing was carried out with an Illumina HiSeq 2500. The second PCR ran for roughly 7 to 12 cycles and used a J-beta primer mix along with a sample-barcoded 5' primer. TCRdb reworked the public reads: Q25 trimming with fastp, MiXCR clone assembly, productive beta chains retained. Each entry is one CDR3 protein sequence, shown with its most common DNA and genes. Here the sample has 1,500,000 or so distinct CDR3 sequences; under 55% occur a single time. The ten largest clones add up to around 4% of the sample. The sequenced sample was blood. These receptors all stem from a woman under 30 in good health.

This chain uses TRBV20-1 with TRBJ2-1; tentative D call: TRBD1 (7 bases). Germline values: CDR1 DFQATT, CDR2 SNEGSKA (reference sequence). V was pared by 6 bases and J by 0 bases, with 15 bases between. The CDR3 runs 15 residues. In nucleotides, the CDR3 is TGCAGTGCCCAGGGGGATAGCGGCTCCTACAATGAGCAGTTCTTC. Residues: CSAQGDSGSYNEQFF.

This clonotype was counted only a few times. The CDR3 DNA is TGTGCCAGCAGTTTGGGGGACTACTCCTACGAGCAGTACTTC. This translates into CASSLGDYSYEQYF. The V gene is TRBV27, the J gene TRBJ2-7; 7 positions agree with TRBD2. From germline, CDR1 is MNHEY and CDR2 SMNVEV (reference sequence). Losses at the gene ends were 3 bases for V and 0 bases for J; bases not matched to a gene: 2. The CDR3 extends over 14 amino acids.

The V call is TRBV27, the J call TRBJ1-5; 9 bases align to TRBD1. The CDR3 is 15 amino acids. Germline V gene data show CDR1 as MNHEY and CDR2 as SMNVEV (reference sequence). Trimming removed 6 bases from V and 0 bases from J; junction bases left unmatched: 3. The chain's CDR3 is CASSDRGISNQPQHF. The CDR3 nucleotides are TGTGCCAGCAGCGACAGGGGGATTAGCAATCAGCCCCAGCATTTT.

The gene calls are TRBV24-1 and TRBJ2-5; D possibly corresponds to TRBD2 (6 bases). Germline V gives CDR1 KGHDR, CDR2 SFDVKD. The CDR3 sequence is 17 residues long. The germline V and J ends were trimmed by 2 bases and 5 bases, with 20 bases remaining between them. The CDR3 loop is CATSDSTSAGMGETQYF. DNA for the CDR3: TGTGCCACCAGTGATTCTACTTCGGCGGGGATGGGTGAGACCCAGTACTTC.

The chain recombines TRBV7-9 with TRBJ2-5, with TRBD2 identical over 10 bases. The germline gives CDR1 SEHNR, CDR2 FQNEAQ (reference sequence). Unmatched junction bases numbered 9, after V lost 3 bases and J lost 11 bases. This CDR3 contains 14 residues. The CDR3 protein is CASSFFEREGEQYF. The CDR3 coding sequence is TGTGCCAGCAGCTTCTTCGAGCGGGAGGGTGAGCAGTACTTC.

In its sample, this clonotype was seen once. A much bigger clone sits one base away, suggesting this may be a read error. Without the conserved terminal phenylalanine or tryptophan, this CDR3 likely stems from a read error. The chain links TRBV12-3 or TRBV12-4 to TRBJ2-7; 8 positions agree with TRBD2. After removal of 5 bases from V and 0 bases from J, the junction contained 6 bases not matched to a gene. The CDR3 runs 15 residues. CDR3 in amino acids: CASSIRREVSYEQYI. CDR3 DNA sequence: TGTGCCAGCAGTATCCGGCGGGAGGTCTCCTACGAGCAGTACATC.

This clonotype has a count of ten or more. The chain recombines TRBV20-1 with TRBJ1-5, with D tentatively TRBD1 (5 bases). V dropped 4 bases and J dropped 6 bases, with 13 bases sitting between them. Germline assignment: CDR1 DFQATT and CDR2 SNEGSKA (reference sequence). The CDR3 extends over 13 amino acids. In nucleotides, the CDR3 is TGCAGTGCTACCCAGGGTGTAGGTCAGCCCCAGCATTTT. Translated, it gives CSATQGVGQPQHF.

The chain recombines TRBV7-3 with TRBJ2-1; 11 bases map to TRBD2. CDR3 length equals 15 residues. The V gene's germline CDR1 is SGHTA and CDR2 FQGTGA. V dropped 0 bases and J dropped 9; count of bases not matched to a gene: 4. The CDR3 reads CASSLTSGRAAEQFF. The CDR3 bases are TGTGCCAGCAGCTTAACTAGCGGGAGGGCTGCTGAGCAGTTCTTC.

As for this clonotype: A read error may account for a junction end that differs from germline. The chain recombines TRBV10-2 with TRBJ2-1; D may match TRBD1 or TRBD2 (5 bases each). CDR3 length: 13 residues. The germline gives CDR1 WSHSY, CDR2 SAAADI. Here the CDR3 reads CASSQSRAGTQFF. The CDR3 DNA reads TGCGCCAGCAGTCAGTCCCGGGCTGGGACCCAGTTCTTC.

This sequence joins TRBV5-1 and TRBJ2-1, with unresolved D. The CDR3 runs to 14 residues. Germline CDR1 SGHRS, CDR2 YFSETQ. V dropped 4 bases and J dropped 9 bases, with 17 bases sitting between them. Written as DNA, the CDR3 is TGCGCCAGCAGCATAGGACCGGTAGATACTGAGCAGTTCTTC. This encodes CASSIGPVDTEQFF.

The genes are TRBV20-1 and TRBJ2-1; the D gene is possibly TRBD1 (5 bases). CDR3 size: 15 residues. Trimming took off 0 bases at V and 8 bases at J, with 17 bases between the two ends. Looked up from germline, CDR1 is DFQATT and CDR2 is SNEGSKA (reference sequence). CDR3 in amino acids: CSARDWAGPGDEQFF. The CDR3 coding sequence is TGCAGTGCTAGAGATTGGGCAGGGCCAGGCGATGAGCAGTTCTTC.

The chain joins TRBV6-5 to TRBJ1-4; 9 bases align to TRBD1. Trimming at V came to 1 base and at J to 6 bases, leaving 9 bases not matched to a gene. CDR1 is MNHEY, CDR2 SVGAGI, per germline. CDR3 length: 17 amino acids. The CDR3 reads CASSYWGTGIGDEKLFF. Here the CDR3 DNA reads TGTGCCAGCAGTTACTGGGGGACAGGGATTGGCGATGAAAAACTGTTTTTT.

This chain links TRBV28 with TRBJ2-3, with unresolved D. This CDR3 is 14 amino acids long. Germline CDR1 is MDHEN and CDR2 is SYDVKM. The V end lost 0 bases, the J end lost 2 bases, and 6 bases lay between the germline ends. DNA for the CDR3: TGTGCCAGCAGTTTATGGACGCCCACAGATACGCAGTATTTT. Translated, it gives CASSLWTPTDTQYF. The full variable domain, with the rest looked up from reference TRBV28 and TRBJ2-3, is DVKVTQSSRYLVKRTGEKVFLECVQDMDHENMFWYRQDPGLGLRLIYFSYDVKMKEKGDIPEGYSVSREKKERFSLILESASTNQTSMYLCASSLWTPTDTQYFGPGTRLTVL.

The CDR3 is CASSFQSGPHNYEQYF. CDR3 in DNA: TGTGCCAGCAGTTTCCAGTCGGGGCCCCACAACTACGAGCAGTACTTC. The chain links TRBV27 to TRBJ2-7, with D perhaps matching TRBD1 or TRBD2 (5 bases each). Germline CDR1 is MNHEY and CDR2 is SMNVEV (reference sequence). The CDR3 covers 16 residues. Trimming removed 3 bases at V and 3 bases at J, with 18 bases between.

This chain connects TRBV6-5 to TRBJ2-7; D perhaps matches TRBD2 (5 bases). Per germline, CDR1 MNHEY and CDR2 SVGAGI. The ends were cut back, 5 bases at V and 6 bases at J, with 11 bases in the middle. This CDR3 has 12 amino acids. CDR3 nucleotides: TGTGCCAGCAGTAGCGGACGGACCGAGCAGTACTTC. Its translation: CASSSGRTEQYF.

The chain couples TRBV7-9 to TRBJ2-3; 13 bases are a match to TRBD2. CDR1 SEHNR and CDR2 FQNEAQ come from the germline V gene (reference sequence). The CDR3 consists of 16 residues. After removal of 8 bases from V and 1 base from J, the junction contained 6 bases not matched to a gene. The CDR3 sequence: CASGLAGDIGTDTQYF. CDR3 in DNA: TGTGCCAGCGGACTAGCGGGAGATATTGGCACAGATACGCAGTATTTT.

The chain links TRBV6-2 or TRBV6-3 to TRBJ1-1; 10 nucleotides line up with TRBD1. CDR1 MNHEY and CDR2 SVGEGT come from the germline V gene. Losses at the gene ends were 0 bases for V and 0 bases for J; bases not matched to a gene: 13. CDR3 length: 20 amino acids. CDR3: CASSYSRDRGPPFMNTEAFF. The CDR3 DNA reads as TGTGCCAGCAGTTACTCGAGAGACAGGGGGCCGCCTTTTATGAACACTGAAGCTTTCTTT.

With respect to this clonotype: Mismatch with germline at one junction end may stem from a read error. V and J are TRBV12-3 or TRBV12-4 and TRBJ1-4, with D possibly being TRBD1 (5 bases). The CDR3 is 15 amino acids. CDR3 sequence: CASSFVGVSNEELFF. The CDR3 nucleotides are TGTGCCAGCAGTTTCGTGGGGGTTTCCAATGAAGAACTGTTTTTT.

J is TRBJ1-2 and V is TRBV5-1; 9 nucleotides agree with TRBD1. Looked up from germline, CDR1 is SGHRS and CDR2 is YFSETQ. The junction had 7 bases not matched to a gene; V was cut back by 0 bases and J by 7 bases. The length of the CDR3 is 15 residues. CDR3 sequence: CASSLELQGAVGYTF. DNA of the CDR3: TGCGCCAGCAGCTTGGAGTTACAGGGGGCAGTTGGCTACACCTTC.

The chain has TRBV7-2 and TRBJ2-7; 7 bases fit TRBD1. The CDR3 has 15 amino acids. Germline V gene sequence: CDR1 SGHTA, CDR2 FQGNSA. The ends lost 6 bases at V and 2 bases at J; junction bases unmatched: 10. The DNA of the CDR3 is TGTGCCAGCAGTTCCGGACAGGACCCAACCTACGAGCAGTACTTC. Protein sequence: CASSSGQDPTYEQYF.

The chain joins TRBV20-1 to TRBJ2-1; TRBD2 agrees at 8 bases. The germline CDR1 and CDR2 sequences are DFQATT and SNEGSKA (reference sequence). Losses at the gene ends were 2 bases for V and 3 bases for J; bases not matched to a gene: 9. The CDR3 is 16 residues long. CDR3 sequence: CSARPAGDLLYNEQFF. The CDR3 DNA sequence: TGCAGTGCTAGACCAGCGGGAGACCTCCTCTACAATGAGCAGTTCTTC.

This clonotype has more than one count but fewer than ten. The chain uses TRBV2 and TRBJ2-1; 9 bases map to TRBD2. The V gene end was trimmed by 5 bases and the J gene end by 9 bases; junction bases not matched to a gene: 8. This CDR3 is 14 amino acids long. The V gene's germline CDR1 is SNHLY and CDR2 FYNNEI. The CDR3 protein is CASSLSGGGIEQFF. The DNA for the CDR3 is TGTGCCAGCAGTCTTAGCGGGGGAGGGATTGAGCAGTTCTTC.

The table lists this clonotype with a few counts. The chain has TRBV20-1 and TRBJ2-7; D is perhaps TRBD2 (5 bases). The closer fit of TRBJ2-5 to the DNA end suggests the J call may be wrong. Per germline, CDR1 DFQATT and CDR2 SNEGSKA (reference sequence). This CDR3 is built from 16 residues. CDR3 DNA: TGCAGTGCTACATCCTATGAGGGTGGAGGACAAGAGACCCAGTACTTC. This sequence encodes CSATSYEGGGQETQYF.

This clonotype was detected a few times. The CDR3 is CASRVDRVHEQYF. In DNA, the CDR3 is TGTGCCAGCAGGGTTGACAGGGTCCACGAGCAGTACTTC. The chain combines TRBV2 with TRBJ2-7; 7 bases fit TRBD1. CDR3 length: 13 residues. Germline CDR1 and CDR2: SNHLY and FYNNEI. With V trimmed by 6 bases and J by 5 bases, 7 bases remained unmatched. The entire variable domain, with the rest obtained from reference TRBV2 and TRBJ2-7, is as follows: EPEVTQTPSHQVTQMGQEVILRCVPISNHLYFYWYRQILGQKVEFLVSFYNNEISEKSEIFDDQFSVERPDGSNFTLKIRSTKLEDSAMYFCASRVDRVHEQYFGPGTRLTVT.

The J gene is TRBJ1-2, the V gene TRBV20-1, with D uncertain. V was clipped by 5 bases and J by 3 bases, with 13 bases between them. The CDR3 is made up of 13 amino acids. Per germline, CDR1 DFQATT and CDR2 SNEGSKA (reference sequence). The CDR3 sequence: CSAVGWWDYGYTF. CDR3 nucleotide sequence: TGCAGTGCTGTAGGGTGGTGGGACTATGGCTACACCTTC.

The V and J genes are TRBV7-9 and TRBJ2-7, with 7 nucleotides matching TRBD1. V shed 1 base, J shed 0 bases, and the junction held 9 bases outside the gene matches. The CDR3 totals 17 residues. Germline-derived CDR1 and CDR2 are SEHNR and FQNEAQ (reference sequence). CDR3 loop: CASSLEPDRVASYEQYF. Written as DNA, the CDR3 is TGTGCCAGCAGCTTAGAGCCCGACAGGGTGGCCTCCTACGAGCAGTACTTC.

The J gene is TRBJ2-3, the V gene TRBV2; possible D gene TRBD2, 6 bases. Germline CDR1 reads SNHLY; CDR2 reads FYNNEI. Trimming cost V 4 bases and J 6 bases, with 17 bases left between them. The CDR3 runs to 15 residues. CDR3 sequence: CASSAVRESRDTQYF. The CDR3 nucleotides read TGTGCCAGCAGTGCGGTACGGGAGAGTAGGGATACGCAGTATTTT.

The chain uses TRBV3-1 and TRBJ1-3; maybe TRBD1 (5 bases). The CDR3 length is 15 residues. From germline, CDR1 is LGHDT and CDR2 YNNKEL (reference sequence). V shed 4 bases and J shed 1 base, with 11 bases lying between them. CDR3 amino acids: CASSLSRGSGNTIYF. The CDR3, as DNA: TGTGCCAGCAGCCTAAGCCGGGGGTCTGGAAACACCATATATTTT.

The chain employs TRBV7-2 and TRBJ2-7, with a weak D call TRBD1 (6 bases). Trimming took off 2 bases at V and 0 bases at J, with 11 bases between the two ends. This CDR3 spans 15 amino acids. Germline values: CDR1 SGHTA, CDR2 FQGNSA. The CDR3 sequence: CASSLRDMGSYEQYF. The CDR3 bases are TGTGCCAGCAGCTTAAGGGACATGGGCTCCTACGAGCAGTACTTC.

This clonotype occurred many times. V gene TRBV7-2 combines with J gene TRBJ2-1; D is perhaps TRBD1 or TRBD2 (5 bases each). Germline CDR1 is SGHTA and CDR2 is FQGNSA. V was clipped by 5 bases and J by 4 bases, with 9 bases between them. The CDR3 loop spans 13 amino acids. The CDR3 DNA sequence: TGTGCCAGCAGCGGGGACGGGTACAATGAGCAGTTCTTC. It specifies CASSGDGYNEQFF.

The chain joins TRBV20-1 to TRBJ1-1; a weak D match, TRBD1 (5 bases). V was trimmed by 1 base and J by 5 bases, leaving 11 bases between them. Germline loops: CDR1 DFQATT, CDR2 SNEGSKA (reference sequence). The CDR3 is made up of 13 amino acids. The CDR3 spells CSARGGARTEAFF. The CDR3 DNA sequence: TGCAGTGCTAGAGGGGGCGCGAGGACTGAAGCTTTCTTT.